Listed below are T cell receptor beta chains from one sample, sequenced in a study of blood T cell repertoires in COVID-19. Measured with immunoSEQ multiplex PCR; TCRdb has only the in-frame clones, and not every one. This table holds roughly 50,000 clones, 85% to 90% found once. The source material was peripheral blood. These receptors came from a human donor in a cohort sampled during active COVID-19. CDR3s include the opening cysteine and the closing phenylalanine or tryptophan. The D gene is left open where the match is weak. A row's size may be missing; if present it is once, few, many or a size class.

d_gene	v_gene	j_gene	abundance	CDR3aa	CDR3nt
NA	TRBV12-3/TRBV12-4	TRBJ2-1	NA	CASTHRGFTEQFF	TGTGCCAGCACACATAGGGGCTTTACTGAGCAGTTCTTC
TRBD1	TRBV11-2	TRBJ2-1	NA	CASSRPGTGSSYNEQFF	TGTGCCAGCAGCCGTCCCGGGACAGGGAGTTCCTACAATGAGCAGTTCTTC
NA	TRBV19	TRBJ2-3	NA	CASSIPGRDTQYF	TGTGCCAGTAGTATTCCTGGCAGAGATACGCAGTATTTT
NA	TRBV3-1/TRBV3-2	TRBJ2-5	NA	CASSLDTRGETQYF	TGTGCCAGCAGCTTGGACACAAGGGGGGAGACCCAGTACTTC
NA	TRBV4-1	TRBJ2-7	few	CASSQGPQGSFYEQYF	TGCGCCAGCAGCCAAGGTCCCCAGGGATCCTTCTACGAGCAGTACTTC
TRBD1	TRBV28	TRBJ2-7	few	CASSFPQGFEQYF	TGTGCCAGCAGTTTCCCACAGGGGTTCGAGCAGTACTTC
NA	TRBV12-3/TRBV12-4	TRBJ1-1	NA	CASSLRGSAEAFF	TGTGCCAGCAGTTTACGGGGGAGCGCTGAAGCTTTCTTT
NA	TRBV28	TRBJ2-7	NA	CASSLRRRTYEQYF	TGTGCCAGCAGTTTACGACGGAGGACCTACGAGCAGTACTTC
NA	TRBV9	TRBJ1-3	NA	CASSVEGGVRSGNTIYF	TGTGCCAGCAGCGTAGAAGGAGGGGTTCGGTCTGGAAACACCATATATTTT
NA	TRBV24-1	TRBJ2-3	NA	CATSAGDTDTQYF	TGTGCCACCAGTGCAGGGGACACAGATACGCAGTATTTT
NA	TRBV18	TRBJ2-3	NA	CASSPTRTRESTDTQYF	TGTGCCAGCTCACCAACCCGGACAAGAGAATCCACAGATACGCAGTATTTT
NA	TRBV5-1	TRBJ2-7	NA	CASSHGGSEQYF	TGCGCCAGCAGCCACGGGGGAAGCGAGCAGTACTTC
NA	TRBV2	TRBJ2-5	NA	CASSVTGTETQYF	TGTGCCAGCAGTGTAACAGGGACAGAGACCCAGTACTTC
TRBD2	TRBV5-1	TRBJ2-7	once	CASRFRLAGLTYEQYF	TGCGCCAGCAGGTTCAGACTAGCGGGCTTAACCTACGAGCAGTACTTC
TRBD1	TRBV5-1	TRBJ2-2	NA	CASSLRQQGAGTGELFF	TGCGCCAGCAGCTTGAGACAACAGGGGGCGGGCACCGGGGAGCTGTTTTTT
TRBD2	TRBV24-1	TRBJ2-3	NA	CATNGLASDTQYF	TGTGCCACCAATGGACTAGCCTCAGATACGCAGTATTTT
TRBD1	TRBV27	TRBJ1-4	NA	CASSFLPDRAGNEKLFF	TGTGCCAGCAGCTTTTTGCCGGACAGGGCGGGTAATGAAAAACTGTTTTTT
NA	TRBV19	TRBJ2-7	NA	CASSIAGSSYEQYF	TGTGCCAGTAGTATAGCGGGGAGCTCCTACGAGCAGTACTTC
TRBD1	TRBV10-3	TRBJ1-2	NA	CAIGQGDYGYTF	TGTGCCATCGGCCAGGGGGACTATGGCTACACCTTC
NA	TRBV27	TRBJ1-2	NA	CASSFRGANGYTF	TGTGCCAGCAGTTTCCGGGGGGCGAATGGCTACACCTTC
NA	TRBV19	TRBJ2-1	few	CASSSRMNEQFF	TGTGCCAGTAGTTCCCGTATGAATGAGCAGTTCTTC
TRBD2	TRBV3-1/TRBV3-2	TRBJ2-2	NA	CASSQGPSGGNTGELFF	TGTGCCAGCAGCCAAGGTCCTAGCGGGGGAAACACCGGGGAGCTGTTTTTT
NA	TRBV5-4	TRBJ2-1	few	CASSLGGVPYNEQFF	TGTGCCAGCAGCTTGGGCGGGGTTCCCTACAATGAGCAGTTCTTC
TRBD1	TRBV7-8	TRBJ1-5	NA	CASSPWTGDQPQHF	TGTGCCAGCAGCCCATGGACAGGGGATCAGCCCCAGCATTTT
TRBD2	TRBV28	TRBJ2-5	NA	CASRVSGGETQYF	TGTGCCAGCAGGGTTAGCGGGGGAGAGACCCAGTACTTC
TRBD1	TRBV3-1/TRBV3-2	TRBJ2-7	NA	CASSPGQGMNEQYF	TGTGCCAGCAGCCCCGGACAGGGGATGAACGAGCAGTACTTC
TRBD2	TRBV4-2	TRBJ2-1	NA	CASSQVGLAGGYNEQFF	TGTGCCAGCAGCCAAGTGGGTTTGGCGGGAGGTTACAATGAGCAGTTCTTC
NA	TRBV5-8	TRBJ2-3	NA	CAGRQEEDTQYF	TGTGCCGGCAGGCAAGAGGAAGATACGCAGTATTTT
TRBD1	TRBV29-1	TRBJ2-2	few	CSVRTGGDSTGELFF	TGCAGCGTTCGGACAGGGGGCGATTCCACCGGGGAGCTGTTTTTT
TRBD1	TRBV9	TRBJ2-4	NA	CASSSGQGSSKNIQYF	TGTGCCAGCAGTTCCGGACAGGGGTCGTCCAAAAACATTCAGTACTTC
TRBD1	TRBV2	TRBJ1-4	NA	CASSGTGERNEKLFF	TGTGCCAGCAGTGGGACAGGGGAGAGGAATGAAAAACTGTTTTTT
TRBD2	TRBV20-1	TRBJ2-5	NA	CSASAGGPGTQYF	TGCAGTGCTAGTGCGGGAGGGCCCGGGACCCAGTACTTC
NA	TRBV4-1	TRBJ1-5	NA	CASSQVPSGRGNQPQHF	TGCGCCAGCAGCCAAGTACCCTCGGGAAGGGGCAATCAGCCCCAGCATTTT
NA	TRBV21-1	TRBJ2-5	NA	CASSKDRGLNETQYF	TGTGCCAGCAGCAAAGATAGGGGGCTAAACGAGACCCAGTACTTC
TRBD1	TRBV7-3	TRBJ1-2	NA	CASSRGQGRGYTF	TGTGCCAGCAGCCGAGGACAGGGACGGGGCTACACCTTC
NA	TRBV5-1	TRBJ2-3	NA	CASSWQEGDTQYF	TGCGCCAGCAGCTGGCAGGAGGGAGATACGCAGTATTTT
TRBD1	TRBV6-1	TRBJ2-7	NA	CASSGSAGGLAYEQYF	TGTGCCAGCAGTGGCTCCGCAGGGGGCCTCGCCTACGAGCAGTACTTC
TRBD1	TRBV6-6	TRBJ1-2	NA	CASRQSGTGRYGYTF	TGTGCCAGCAGACAATCCGGGACAGGGCGGTATGGCTACACCTTC
NA	TRBV25-1	TRBJ2-1	NA	CASRGATAPSYNEQFF	TGTGCCAGCAGGGGGGCGACAGCCCCTTCCTACAATGAGCAGTTCTTC
NA	TRBV5-1	TRBJ2-7	NA	CASSSPAPNREDREQYF	TGCGCCAGCAGCTCGCCCGCTCCAAACAGGGAAGATAGGGAGCAGTACTTC
NA	TRBV12-2	TRBJ2-7	NA	CASRLVPRYEQYF	TGTGCAAGTCGCTTAGTCCCGCGGTACGAGCAGTACTTC
TRBD1	TRBV7-8	TRBJ1-6	NA	CASSLGQGANSPLHF	TGTGCCAGCAGCTTAGGACAGGGGGCGAATTCACCCCTCCACTTT